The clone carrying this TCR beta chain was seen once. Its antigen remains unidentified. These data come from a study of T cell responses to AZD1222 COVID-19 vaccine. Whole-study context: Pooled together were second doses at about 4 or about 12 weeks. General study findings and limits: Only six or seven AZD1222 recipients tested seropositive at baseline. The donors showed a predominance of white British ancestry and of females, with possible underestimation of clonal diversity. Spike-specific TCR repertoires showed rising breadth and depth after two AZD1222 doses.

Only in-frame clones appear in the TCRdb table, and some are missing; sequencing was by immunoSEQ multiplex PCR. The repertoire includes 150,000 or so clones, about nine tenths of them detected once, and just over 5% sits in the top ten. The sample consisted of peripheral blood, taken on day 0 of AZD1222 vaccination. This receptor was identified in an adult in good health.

The CDR3: CASSFPQGRNEQYF. The CDR3 bases are TGTGCCAGCAGTTTCCCTCAGGGCCGAAACGAGCAGTACTTC. The chain carries TRBV28 and TRBJ2-7; TRBD1 is a possible D gene (5 bases). The length of the CDR3 is 14 residues. CDR1 and CDR2 (germline): MDHEN, SYDVKM. V shed 3 bases and J shed 5 bases, with 14 bases lying between them.